The 13 T cell receptor gamma chains reported below all come from one sample, sequenced in a study of Vδ1+ human thymocytes. Study-wide results and caveats: Highly polyclonal TRG and TRD repertoires with Gaussian CDR3 length distributions appeared in thymus.

Sequences come from RNA converted to cDNA by reverse transcription. Pooled V-gene forward primers with one constant-region reverse primer generated the CDR3 amplicons by multiplex PCR. TCRdb reapplied CATT to the multiplex PCR reads. The sample has some 11,000 gamma-chain clones; approximately 40% are singletons. These receptors have no identified antigens. The sequencing input was Vdelta1+ gamma-delta thymocytes from the thymus. This sample's subset: FACS-sorted CD3+ TCRalphabeta- TCRVdelta1+ TCRVdelta2- thymocytes. The receptors were gathered from a boy under two years old who had congenital heart surgery.

The rearrangement links TRGV9 to TRGJ1 or TRGJ2. TCRdb is silent on the J gene; assignment here came from matching the DNA to germline. After removal of 0 bases from V and 2 bases from J, the junction contained 4 bases not matched to a gene. CDR1 and CDR2 (germline): GITISATS, ISYDGTV (reference sequence). The CDR3 covers 14 residues. In nucleotides, the CDR3 is TGTGCCTTGTGGGAGGTGCCATATTATTATAAGAAACTCTTT. It yields the protein CALWEVPYYYKKLF.

This chain joins TRGV9 and TRGJP. TCRdb gives no J gene; it was assigned here by matching the DNA to germline. The germline CDR1 and CDR2 sequences are GITISATS and ISYDGTV (reference sequence). Germline trimming cut 0 bases from V and 7 bases from J; bases unmatched to any gene: 6. CDR3 size: 17 residues. CDR3 in DNA: TGTGCCTTGTGGGAGGTGGTGCAGGAGTTGGGCAAAAAAATCAAGGTATTT. Amino acids: CALWEVVQELGKKIKVF.

The V gene is TRGV9, the J gene TRGJP1. CDR1 is GITISATS and CDR2 is ISYDGTV in the germline V gene (reference sequence). After removal of 2 bases from V and 0 bases from J, the junction contained 3 bases not matched to a gene. The CDR3 has 15 amino acids. This chain's CDR3 is CALWEAYTTGWFKIF. CDR3 in DNA: TGTGCCTTGTGGGAGGCCTATACCACTGGTTGGTTCAAGATATTT.

This clone was seen more than once but under ten times. The genes are TRGV9 and TRGJ1 or TRGJ2. CDR1 is GITISATS and CDR2 is ISYDGTV in the germline V gene (reference sequence). This CDR3 is 11 amino acids long. The trim removed 0 bases at V and 10 bases at J, leaving 3 bases unmatched. The CDR3, as DNA: TGTGCCTTGTGGGAGGTGTGGAAGAAACTCTTT. As protein: CALWEVWKKLF.

The V call is TRGV8, the J call TRGJP2. Matching the DNA to germline supplied the J gene, which TCRdb does not give. J lost 6 bases, V lost 2 bases, and 6 bases had no gene match. Germline V gene sequence: CDR1 VENAVY, CDR2 YDSYNSRV. The CDR3 covers 14 residues. CDR3 amino acids: CATWDNNRDWIKTF. The CDR3 coding sequence is TGTGCCACCTGGGATAATAATCGTGATTGGATCAAGACGTTT.

Here the J gene is TRGJ1 or TRGJ2 and the V gene is not called. The CDR3 consists of 14 residues. The CDR3 nucleotides read TGTGCCACCTGGGACATGCGTAGTCGTGGGAAGAAACTCTTT. It specifies CATWDMRSRGKKLF.

This clone has only a few counts. The chain has TRGV9 and TRGJ1 or TRGJ2. The junction had 10 bases not matched to a gene; V was cut back by 2 bases and J by 3 bases. CDR3 length: 15 amino acids. Germline V gives CDR1 GITISATS, CDR2 ISYDGTV (reference sequence). CDR3 loop: CALWEARDPYYKKLF. CDR3 in DNA: TGTGCCTTGTGGGAGGCCAGAGACCCTTATTATAAGAAACTCTTT.

The chain links TRGV8 to TRGJ1 or TRGJ2. The J gene is not listed in TCRdb, so it was assigned here from a DNA match to germline. The CDR3 has 12 residues. Germline assignment: CDR1 VENAVY and CDR2 YDSYNSRV. V shed 2 bases, J shed 9 bases, and the junction held 7 bases outside the gene matches. The CDR3 reads CATWDTGSKKLF. CDR3 DNA: TGTGCCACCTGGGATACTGGGTCTAAGAAACTCTTT.

This clone showed up just a few times. Other DNA sequences in this sample translate to the same CDR3. The chain has TRGV9 and TRGJ1 or TRGJ2. Germline V gene data show CDR1 as GITISATS and CDR2 as ISYDGTV (reference sequence). Trimming removed 3 bases from V and 3 bases from J; junction bases left unmatched: 5. This CDR3 is built from 13 residues. The CDR3 nucleotides are TGTGCCTTGTGGGAGCCCCTTTATTATAAGAAACTCTTT. As protein: CALWEPLYYKKLF.

The chain links TRGV9 to TRGJP1. No J segment appears in TCRdb, so it was assigned here by matching the sequence to germline. The CDR3 is 15 residues long. Per the germline V gene, CDR1 is GITISATS and CDR2 is ISYDGTV (reference sequence). The V gene end was trimmed by 0 bases and the J gene end by 3 bases; junction bases not matched to a gene: 4. The CDR3 is CALWEVEATGWFKIF. The CDR3 coding sequence is TGTGCCTTGTGGGAGGTGGAGGCCACTGGTTGGTTCAAGATATTT.

A word on this clone: The junction shows a germline mismatch at one end, possibly a read error. The V and J genes are TRGV5 and TRGJ1 or TRGJ2. No J gene is reported in TCRdb; it was inferred here by comparing the DNA with germline. Germline V lookup: CDR1 VINAFY, CDR2 YDVSNSKD. The CDR3 has 15 amino acids. Here the CDR3 reads CATWDSRIDYYRKLF. CDR3 nucleotide sequence: TGTGCCACCTGGGACAGCCGAATAGATTATTATAGGAAACTCTTT.

Regarding this clone: Germline is not matched at one junction end, which may reflect a read error. This rearrangement joins TRGV9 to TRGJ1 or TRGJ2. CDR3 length: 13 residues. The V gene's germline CDR1 is GITISATS and CDR2 ISYDGTV (reference sequence). The CDR3 coding sequence is TGTGCCTTGTGGGAGGTGCATTCTTATAAGAGACTCTTT. Encoded protein: CALWEVHSYKRLF.

The rearrangement links TRGV4 to TRGJ1 or TRGJ2. TCRdb lists no J gene, so it was determined here by aligning the DNA to germline. The V gene end was trimmed by 3 bases and the J gene end by 12 bases; junction bases not matched to a gene: 17. The length of the CDR3 is 14 residues. Germline V gene sequence: CDR1 EGSTGY, CDR2 YDSYTSSV. The CDR3 sequence: CATWDKRRPRGKLF. Written as DNA, the CDR3 is TGTGCCACCTGGGATAAGAGAAGGCCCCGGGGGAAACTCTTT.